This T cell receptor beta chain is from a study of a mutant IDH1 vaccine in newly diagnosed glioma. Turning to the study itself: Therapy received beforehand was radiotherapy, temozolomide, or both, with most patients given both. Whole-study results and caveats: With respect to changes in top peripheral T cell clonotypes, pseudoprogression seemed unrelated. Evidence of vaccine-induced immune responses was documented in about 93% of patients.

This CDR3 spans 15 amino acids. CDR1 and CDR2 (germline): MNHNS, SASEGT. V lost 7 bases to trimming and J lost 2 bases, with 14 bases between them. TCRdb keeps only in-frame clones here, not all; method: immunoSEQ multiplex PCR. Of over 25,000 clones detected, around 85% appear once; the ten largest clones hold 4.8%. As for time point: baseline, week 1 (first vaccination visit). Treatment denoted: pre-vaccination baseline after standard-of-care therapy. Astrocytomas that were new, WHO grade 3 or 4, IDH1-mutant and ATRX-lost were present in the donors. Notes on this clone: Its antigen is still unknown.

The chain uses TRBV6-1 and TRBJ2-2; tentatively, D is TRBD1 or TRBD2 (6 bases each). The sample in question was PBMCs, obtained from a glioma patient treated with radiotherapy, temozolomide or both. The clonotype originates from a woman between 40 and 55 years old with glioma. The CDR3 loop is CASNEGGGNTGELFF. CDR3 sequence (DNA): TGTGCCAGCAACGAAGGAGGGGGAAACACCGGGGAGCTGTTTTTT.